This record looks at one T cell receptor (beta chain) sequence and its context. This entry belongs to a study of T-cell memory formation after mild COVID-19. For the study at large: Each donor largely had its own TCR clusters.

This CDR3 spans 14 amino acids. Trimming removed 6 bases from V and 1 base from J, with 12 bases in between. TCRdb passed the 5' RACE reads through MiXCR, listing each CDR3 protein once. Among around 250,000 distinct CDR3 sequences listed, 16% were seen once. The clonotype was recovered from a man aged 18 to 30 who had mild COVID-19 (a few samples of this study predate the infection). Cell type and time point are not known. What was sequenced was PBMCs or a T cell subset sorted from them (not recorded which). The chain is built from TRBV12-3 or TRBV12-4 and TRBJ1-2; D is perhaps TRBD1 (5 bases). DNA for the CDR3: TGTGCCAGCAGCTGGGGGAGGGTTAACTATGGCTACACCTTC. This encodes CASSWGRVNYGYTF.